A selection of T cell receptor beta chains follows, all from one sample in a study of T cells after yellow fever vaccination. One entry per CDR3 protein, called by TCRdb with MiXCR from the 5' RACE reads. Of more than 350,000 distinct CDR3 sequences detected, around a tenth appear once; the ten largest clones hold roughly 18%. Source: PBMCs, taken on the day of the first yellow fever vaccination. The receptors stem from a man aged 18-30 years who received the YFV17D yellow fever vaccine. Each CDR3 is given with its conserved first and last residue. A D gene is named only where the DNA matches it firmly. Not every row has a clone size; where given, it reads once, few, many or a size class.

D: -; V: TRBV7-2; size: many; J: TRBJ2-7; CDR3: CASSLLGLGVSYEQYF; DNA: TGTGCCAGCAGCCTCCTAGGACTTGGGGTCTCCTACGAGCAGTACTTC
D: -; V: TRBV4-2; size: -; J: TRBJ2-7; CDR3: CASSQDSRTASYEQYF; DNA: TGTGCCAGCAGCCAAGATTCCCGGACAGCGTCCTACGAGCAGTACTTC
D: -; V: TRBV6-5; size: -; J: TRBJ1-2; CDR3: CASSSTRRGRYGYTF; DNA: TGTGCCAGCAGTTCCACCAGAAGGGGCCGCTATGGCTACACCTTC
D: TRBD2; V: TRBV5-1; size: many; J: TRBJ2-1; CDR3: CASSLTSGGNEQFF; DNA: TGCGCCAGCAGCTTGACTAGCGGGGGCAATGAGCAGTTCTTC
D: TRBD1; V: TRBV6-1; size: few; J: TRBJ2-2; CDR3: CASRQRQGPGELFF; DNA: TGTGCCAGCAGACAGCGACAGGGTCCCGGGGAGCTGTTTTTT
D: -; V: TRBV5-1; size: -; J: TRBJ2-6; CDR3: CASTLYHLGRIPSGANVLTF; DNA: TGCGCCAGCACATTATACCACCTCGGCAGGATACCGTCCGGGGCCAACGTCCTGACTTTC
D: -; V: TRBV7-2; size: many; J: TRBJ2-5; CDR3: CASSLGGGGPWKTQYF; DNA: TGTGCCAGCAGCTTAGGAGGTGGGGGCCCGTGGAAGACCCAGTACTTC
D: -; V: TRBV7-9; size: -; J: TRBJ2-1; CDR3: CASSLPRTFYNEQFF; DNA: TGTGCCAGCAGCTTACCGCGAACCTTTTACAATGAGCAGTTCTTC
D: TRBD1; V: TRBV23-1; size: many; J: TRBJ2-5; CDR3: CAVVLVGRGQETQYF; DNA: TGCGCAGTGGTCCTCGTTGGCAGGGGGCAAGAGACCCAGTACTTC
D: -; V: TRBV29-1; size: few; J: TRBJ2-2; CDR3: CSVKGDGTAGELFF; DNA: TGCAGCGTCAAAGGGGATGGGACTGCCGGGGAGCTGTTTTTT
D: -; V: TRBV11-1; size: -; J: TRBJ2-2; CDR3: CASTGGAVRGARVTGELFF; DNA: TGTGCCAGCACAGGGGGCGCGGTGCGGGGGGCCCGGGTGACCGGGGAGCTGTTTTTT
D: -; V: TRBV12-3/TRBV12-4; size: few; J: TRBJ1-1; CDR3: CASSLQPMNTEAFF; DNA: TGTGCCAGCAGTTTACAGCCCATGAACACTGAAGCTTTCTTT
D: TRBD1; V: TRBV7-6; size: -; J: TRBJ2-1; CDR3: CASSARRQGAAYNEQFF; DNA: TGTGCCAGCAGCGCCCGCCGACAGGGGGCGGCCTACAATGAGCAGTTCTTC